One sample yielded the 6 T cell receptor beta chains listed below, sequenced in a study of CD8+ T cells in alopecia areata. As the sequencing template, cDNA was produced by extracting RNA and reverse transcribing it. Only in-frame clones appear in the TCRdb table, and some are missing; sequencing was by immunoSEQ multiplex PCR. The table shows about 260,000 clones, with roughly 63% occurring only once. Treatment denoted: oral pan-JAK inhibitor, 5-10 mg twice daily. This specimen was CD4+ T cells sorted from blood, taken at approximately week 52, from a patient treated with tofacitinib. Receptor source: a human donor with alopecia areata.

The chain is built from TRBV29-1 and TRBJ2-6; TRBD1 agrees at 9 bases. Germline loops: CDR1 SQVTM, CDR2 ANQGSEA. CDR3 size: 18 residues. The V segment lost 6 bases and the J segment 2 bases; nucleotides outside the gene matches: 14. This CDR3 is CSVPQTGTGKAGANVLTF. The CDR3 bases are TGCAGCGTGCCGCAAACCGGGACAGGGAAAGCTGGGGCCAACGTCCTGACTTTC.

In this sample, this clone turned up a few times. This sequence joins TRBV29-1 and TRBJ2-5; 9 nucleotides match TRBD1. V shed 4 bases and J 4 bases; nucleotides not matched to a gene: 13. The CDR3 consists of 16 residues. CDR1 SQVTM and CDR2 ANQGSEA come from the germline V gene. CDR3 amino acids: CSVAQTGGGLGETQYF. The CDR3 region has the DNA TGCAGCGTTGCTCAGACAGGGGGAGGATTAGGAGAGACCCAGTACTTC.

This clone was observed a few times. This rearrangement joins TRBV25-1 to TRBJ2-5; D remains ambiguous. V lost 5 bases, J lost 0 bases, and 19 bases lay in between. The CDR3 runs to 17 residues. Germline-derived CDR1 and CDR2 are MGHDK and SYGVNS. CDR3 loop: CASSFLPPTSYQETQYF. DNA of the CDR3: TGTGCCAGCAGTTTCCTGCCCCCAACGTCGTACCAAGAGACCCAGTACTTC.

The gene calls are TRBV29-1 and TRBJ2-7; D possibly corresponds to TRBD1 (6 bases). Trimming took 0 bases from V and 6 from J, leaving 18 bases between them. CDR1 and CDR2 (germline): SQVTM, ANQGSEA. The CDR3 runs 15 residues. The CDR3 is CSVEDLRGKRSEQYF. CDR3 coding DNA: TGCAGCGTTGAAGACCTCAGGGGAAAACGGTCCGAGCAGTACTTC.

The V gene is TRBV29-1, the J gene TRBJ2-3; TRBD1 agrees at 9 bases. This CDR3 is 12 amino acids long. V gave up 6 bases and J gave up 6 bases; unmatched junction bases: 4. CDR1 SQVTM and CDR2 ANQGSEA come from the germline V gene. The CDR3: CSVGTGRDTQYF. Written as DNA, the CDR3 is TGCAGCGTGGGGACAGGGCGGGATACGCAGTATTTT.

This clone was observed a single time. The J gene is TRBJ1-2, the V gene TRBV29-1; no definite D call. Trimming took 3 bases from V and 8 from J, leaving 25 bases between them. This CDR3 comprises 16 residues. Germline V gene sequence: CDR1 SQVTM, CDR2 ANQGSEA. CDR3 amino acids: CSVDHLSAVRFLGYTF. The CDR3 DNA is TGCAGCGTTGACCACCTGTCCGCCGTACGGTTTCTGGGCTACACCTTC.